Listed below are T cell receptor beta chains from one sample, sequenced in a study of CD8 T cells in ankylosing spondylitis. TCRdb recomputed calls from the 5' RACE reads with MiXCR, one row per CDR3 protein. The table includes about 800,000 distinct CDR3 sequences, approximately 12% detected once. Sequences were obtained from blood, either unsorted or a sorted T cell fraction (not recorded which). The receptors derive from a male donor with ankylosing spondylitis. The CDR3 runs from the conserved cysteine through the conserved F or W. The D gene is left open where the match is weak. Rows give clone size only sometimes, using once, few, many, or a class for an expanded clone.

V gene,J gene,clone size,D gene,CDR3 DNA,CDR3 protein
TRBV5-1,TRBJ1-1,many,-,TGCGCCAGCAGTTTTTCTGTCCGCGGAATCTCTGAAGCTTTCTTT,CASSFSVRGISEAFF
TRBV5-6,TRBJ1-5,few,TRBD1,TGTGCCAGCAGCTTGTTGGGGACAGGGGCGGGTAGACAGCCCCAGCATTTT,CASSLLGTGAGRQPQHF
TRBV28,TRBJ2-3,few,-,TGTGCCAGCAGTCCCACCGGGCGGGGAGATACGCAGTATTTT,CASSPTGRGDTQYF
TRBV4-2,TRBJ1-6,-,-,TGTGCCAGCAGCCAACCCGCACCTTCTTCTGCACCCCTCCACTTT,CASSQPAPSSAPLHF
TRBV29-1,TRBJ2-1,many,-,TGCAGCATATTAACTAGCAAAAACAATGAGCAGTTCTTC,CSILTSKNNEQFF
TRBV20-1,TRBJ1-5,few,-,TGCAGTGCTAGAGATGGAGGGCGGGTCAATCAGCCCCAGCATTTT,CSARDGGRVNQPQHF
TRBV24-1,TRBJ2-7,-,TRBD2,TGTGCCACCAGTGGGGTAGCGGGAGCTAACGAGCAGTACTTC,CATSGVAGANEQYF
TRBV27,TRBJ1-5,-,-,TGTGCCAGCGGGGATTATAGCAATCAGCCCCAGCATTTT,CASGDYSNQPQHF
TRBV28,TRBJ2-5,-,TRBD1,TGTGCCAGCAGTGGTACGGGACAGGGTTTTCAAGAGACCCAGTACTTC,CASSGTGQGFQETQYF
TRBV20-1,TRBJ2-7,-,TRBD1,TGCAGTGCTCCCAGGTGGGACAGGAGCTACGAGCAGTACTTC,CSAPRWDRSYEQYF
TRBV12-3/TRBV12-4,TRBJ2-3,many,TRBD2,TGTGCCAGCAAGGGTAGCGGGGAACCCTGGACGCAGTATTTT,CASKGSGEPWTQYF
TRBV7-2,TRBJ1-1,few,-,TGTGCCAGCAGCTCCGGGGGACGTATGAACACTGAAGCTTTCTTT,CASSSGGRMNTEAFF
TRBV18,TRBJ1-1,few,-,TGTGCCAGCTCGCCGACAACACAGGACACTGAAGCTTTCTTT,CASSPTTQDTEAFF
TRBV7-2,TRBJ1-2,few,TRBD1,TGTGCCAGCAGCTCTTTGGACAGGGCTAGCTATGGCTACACCTTC,CASSSLDRASYGYTF
TRBV12-3/TRBV12-4,TRBJ1-3,few,-,TGTGCCAGCAGGCTAAATCGGGTCGGTGGAAACACCATATATTTT,CASRLNRVGGNTIYF
TRBV5-1,TRBJ2-3,many,TRBD1,TGCGCCAGCAGCTTGGAGGGGACAGGAGTCCGGTCCGATACGCAGTATTTT,CASSLEGTGVRSDTQYF
TRBV9,TRBJ1-6,many,-,TGTGCCAGCAGCGTTTCCGGGCTTGGTTCACCCCTCCACTTT,CASSVSGLGSPLHF
TRBV12-3/TRBV12-4,TRBJ1-2,-,-,TGTGCCAGCAGTCAGGGCGGACGGAGAGCTAACTATGGCTACACCTTC,CASSQGGRRANYGYTF
TRBV7-6,TRBJ2-3,few,TRBD2,TGTGCCAGCAGCTCCTTAAAGGGACTAGCGAGGGCAGATACGCAGTATTTT,CASSSLKGLARADTQYF
TRBV7-2,TRBJ2-3,few,-,TGTGCCAGCAGCTCCAGCCGCCACAGGGCCGATACGCAGTATTTT,CASSSSRHRADTQYF
TRBV18,TRBJ2-1,few,-,TGTGCCAGCTCACCCTCACGGGCCGGCTACGACAATGAGCAGTTCTTC,CASSPSRAGYDNEQFF
TRBV11-2,TRBJ1-1,many,-,TGTGCCAGCAGCTTAGTCTTGGACACTGAAGCTTTCTTT,CASSLVLDTEAFF
TRBV12-3/TRBV12-4,TRBJ2-7,few,-,TGTGCCAGCAGTAACTCCGTCAGAATTTCCGAGCAGTACTTC,CASSNSVRISEQYF
TRBV2,TRBJ1-2,-,-,TGTGCCAGCAGGGTCCCAGGGAACTATGGCTACACCTTC,CASRVPGNYGYTF
TRBV20-1,TRBJ2-6,few,-,TGCAGTGCCGGGGAGGTGGCTGGGGCCAACGTCCTGACTTTC,CSAGEVAGANVLTF
TRBV4-2,TRBJ2-5,few,-,TGTGCCAGCAGCCAGCGGGACAATCAAGAGACCCAGTACTTC,CASSQRDNQETQYF
TRBV20-1,TRBJ2-1,-,TRBD2,TGCAGTGCTGGACCCCGGGACTATAGGGTCAATGAGCAGTTCTTC,CSAGPRDYRVNEQFF
TRBV20-1,TRBJ1-4,-,-,TGCAGTGCCACCGTGGCCCCAGTGAGGAAACTGTTTTTT,CSATVAPVRKLFF
TRBV21-1,TRBJ1-2,few,-,TGTGCCAGCAACGGACGAAGAGCTAACTATGGCTACACCTTC,CASNGRRANYGYTF
TRBV29-1,TRBJ1-1,many,-,TGCAGCGTTGAAGAGGTCGGGGGGGACACTGAAGCTTTCTTT,CSVEEVGGDTEAFF
TRBV15,TRBJ2-3,-,TRBD1,TGTGCCACCAGTTCCGGGACAGGGAGGAGCACAGATACGCAGTATTTT,CATSSGTGRSTDTQYF
TRBV2,TRBJ2-7,-,TRBD2,TGTGCCAGCAAACTCGGGACTAGCGACTCCTACGAGCAGTACTTC,CASKLGTSDSYEQYF
TRBV7-6,TRBJ2-1,few,TRBD1,TGTGCCAGCAGCTTATGGACAGGGGTCTACAATGAGCAGTTCTTC,CASSLWTGVYNEQFF
TRBV20-1,TRBJ2-7,many,TRBD2,TGCAGTGCTAGAACCCGGTTAGGGACTAGCGGGAGTGGCGAGCAGTACTTC,CSARTRLGTSGSGEQYF
TRBV5-1,TRBJ1-1,many,-,TGCGCCAGCAAGATCGTCGGGGGTGAAGCTTTCTTT,CASKIVGGEAFF
TRBV20-1,TRBJ1-1,many,-,TGCAGTGCTAGAGAGGGGGCAGCGGTCTACCTACTCCCTTCACGGGTTGAAGCTTTCTTT,CSAREGAAVYLLPSRVEAFF
TRBV5-4,TRBJ2-3,few,TRBD2,TGTGCCAGCAGCAGATGGACTAGCGGGAGTAATACGCAGTATTTT,CASSRWTSGSNTQYF
TRBV7-6,TRBJ2-1,-,-,TGTGCCAGCAGCCCTCACTCGGACAATGAGCAGTTCTTC,CASSPHSDNEQFF
TRBV5-6,TRBJ1-2,few,-,TGTGCCAGCAGCTTCCTCCGCCAAATGAGCGGCTACACCTTC,CASSFLRQMSGYTF
TRBV5-6,TRBJ2-1,-,-,TGTGCCATCGGCCCAGGGCTAGTCCATGAGCAGTTCTTC,CAIGPGLVHEQFF
TRBV7-2,TRBJ2-1,-,TRBD2,TGTGCCAGCAGCTTATGGACTAGCGGATTCAATGAGCAGTTCTTC,CASSLWTSGFNEQFF
TRBV9,TRBJ2-1,few,TRBD1,TGTGCCAGCAGCGCCGGACAGGGCGCCTATGAGCAGTTCTTC,CASSAGQGAYEQFF
TRBV12-3/TRBV12-4,TRBJ2-1,many,-,TGTGCCAGCAGTTCCGCACAAAGGAGCAATGAGCAGTTCTTC,CASSSAQRSNEQFF
TRBV4-3,TRBJ1-4,few,-,TGCGCCAGCAGCCAAGCGAGCAGAGCAACTAATGAAAAACTGTTTTTT,CASSQASRATNEKLFF
TRBV7-9,TRBJ1-2,few,-,TGTGCCAGCAGCTCCCGGGAGGCAGTCTATGGCTACACCTTC,CASSSREAVYGYTF
TRBV10-1,TRBJ2-3,-,-,TGCGCCAGCAGAACGGGCCTAACGACAGATACGCAGTATTTT,CASRTGLTTDTQYF
TRBV6-5,TRBJ2-1,-,-,TGTGCCAGCAGTTACCCAGGGGCACATGAGCAGTTCTTC,CASSYPGAHEQFF
TRBV29-1,TRBJ2-7,few,-,TGCAGCGTTGGACAGTGGGACTCCTACGAGCAGTACTTC,CSVGQWDSYEQYF
TRBV11-2,TRBJ1-2,few,-,TGTGCCAGCAGCTTAGCTCCGGGTTTTCGGCGGAACTATGGCTACACCTTC,CASSLAPGFRRNYGYTF
TRBV7-8,TRBJ1-1,few,-,TGTGCCAGCAATCAAGGAAGGCGTACAGGGAGGGTAGACACTGAAGCTTTCTTT,CASNQGRRTGRVDTEAFF
TRBV10-1,TRBJ1-3,-,TRBD1,TGCGCCAGCAGCAACGGGACAGGGGGCTCTGCTGGAAACACCATATATTTT,CASSNGTGGSAGNTIYF